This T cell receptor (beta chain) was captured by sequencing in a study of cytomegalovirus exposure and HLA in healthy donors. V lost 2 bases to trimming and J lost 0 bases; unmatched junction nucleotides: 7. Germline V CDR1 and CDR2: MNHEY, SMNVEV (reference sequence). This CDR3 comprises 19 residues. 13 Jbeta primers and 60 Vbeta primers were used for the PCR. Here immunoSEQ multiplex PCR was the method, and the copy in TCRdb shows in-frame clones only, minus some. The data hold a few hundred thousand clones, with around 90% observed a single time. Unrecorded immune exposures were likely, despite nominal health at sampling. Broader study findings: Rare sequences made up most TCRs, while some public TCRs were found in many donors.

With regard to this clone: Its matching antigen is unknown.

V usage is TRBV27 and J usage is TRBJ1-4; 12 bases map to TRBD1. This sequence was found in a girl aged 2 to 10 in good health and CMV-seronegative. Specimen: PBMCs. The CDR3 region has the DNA TGTGCCAGCAGTTTACGGGGGACAGGGGGCCTTGCAACTAATGAAAAACTGTTTTTT. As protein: CASSLRGTGGLATNEKLFF. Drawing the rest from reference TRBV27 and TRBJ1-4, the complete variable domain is EAQVTQNPRYLITVTGKKLTVTCSQNMNHEYMSWYRQDPGLGLRQIYYSMNVEVTDKGDVPEGYKVSRKEKRNFPLILESPSPNQTSLYFCASSLRGTGGLATNEKLFFGSGTQLSVL.